This TCR beta chain was found in a study of T cell repertoires in cytomegalovirus infection. About this clonotype: The antigen is unknown.

TCRdb re-called the reads with MiXCR, one entry per CDR3 protein. The sample lists 110,000 or so distinct CDR3 sequences; roughly 30% were seen once. Study-level results: CMV carriers having the relevant HLA were flagged by cumulative public TCR beta family frequency. HLA-C-restricted, CMV-specific TCR beta clonotypes were dominant ex vivo.

This TCR derives from a human donor in good health (CMV status not recorded). Some clones in this sample may be carry-over from other donors' samples. The sequencing used CD8+ T cells from cultured PBMCs, collected from culture after CMV antigen stimulation.

The CDR3 here is CASTPVVGVYEQYF. The CDR3 nucleotides read TGTGCCAGCACCCCCGTTGTAGGCGTCTACGAGCAGTACTTC. This chain uses TRBV5-5 with TRBJ2-7; D gene ambiguous. The CDR3 length is 14 residues. V was shortened by 6 bases and J by 3 bases, with 16 bases between the two germline ends. The germline V gene encodes CDR1 SGHKS and CDR2 YYEKEE (reference sequence).